This TCR beta chain emerged from a study of T cell responses to AZD1222 COVID-19 vaccine. Looked up from germline, CDR1 is MDHEN and CDR2 is SYDVKM. The CDR3 consists of 13 residues. V shed 5 bases and J shed 8 bases, with 15 bases lying between them. Study observations and caveats: Repertoire collection took place solely once the T cell response had peaked.

The data were produced by immunoSEQ multiplex PCR, yet TCRdb's version contains in-frame clones alone and is incomplete. The sample consists of some 110,000 clones, more than 80% of them appearing once. On this clone itself: The antigen is undetermined.

The material sequenced was peripheral blood, taken on day 0 of AZD1222 vaccination. The sequence derives from an adult in good health. The V and J genes are TRBV28 and TRBJ1-2; D is unclear. The CDR3 reads CASSLLRGSGYTF. As DNA, the CDR3 is TGTGCCAGCAGTCTCCTGCGGGGTAGCGGCTACACCTTC.